A single sample is the source of the 13 T cell receptor beta chains below, sequenced in a study of naive and memory T cell subsets. TCR cDNA received a 3' ligated oligonucleotide that carried a UMI. The SP2 primer and nested alpha and beta constant region primers amplified ligated cDNA in four rounds. TCRdb called the UMI-ligation and nested PCR reads again in MiXCR, with one record for every CDR3 protein. The table lists about 26,000 distinct CDR3 sequences, roughly 5.2% of them singletons, with under 8% in the top ten. Source material: blood. Receptors originate from an adult in good health.

Many counts were recorded for this clonotype. The chain couples TRBV6-1 to TRBJ1-1; possibly TRBD1 for D (5 bases). Germline CDR1 reads MNHNS; CDR2 reads SASEGT. The ends were cut back, 7 bases at V and 1 base at J, with 16 bases in the middle. The CDR3 spans 15 residues. The chain's CDR3 is CASKPLGTGNTEAFF. In DNA, the CDR3 is TGTGCCAGCAAACCCCTCGGGACGGGGAACACTGAAGCTTTCTTT.

Ten or more counts support this clonotype. The rearrangement uses TRBV6-4 and TRBJ1-1; D is unresolved. Trimming left V 6 bases short and J 8 bases short, with 7 bases between. CDR3 length: 10 amino acids. Per the germline V gene, CDR1 is MRHNA and CDR2 is SNTAGT. CDR3 nucleotides: TGTGCCAGCAGCTACAAAGAAGCTTTCTTT. Translated, it gives CASSYKEAFF.

This clonotype was detected ten times or more. The gene calls are TRBV4-2 and TRBJ2-1; D is tentatively TRBD1 or TRBD2 (5 bases each). The V end lost 0 bases, the J end lost 12 bases, and 18 bases lay between the germline ends. The CDR3 runs to 15 residues. The germline V gene encodes CDR1 LGHNA and CDR2 YNFKEQ. CDR3 DNA sequence: TGTGCCAGCAGCCAAGACCGGGACGGCGGGTTAAGGCAGTTCTTC. It encodes CASSQDRDGGLRQFF.

This clonotype was seen ten or more times. The chain couples TRBV7-2 to TRBJ2-3, with 9 nucleotides matching TRBD2. Losses at the gene ends were 5 bases for V and 2 bases for J; bases not matched to a gene: 8. This CDR3 has 16 amino acids. Germline-derived CDR1 and CDR2 are SGHTA and FQGNSA. CDR3: CASSPPGLAITDTQYF. CDR3 nucleotides: TGTGCCAGCAGCCCGCCGGGACTAGCTATCACAGATACGCAGTATTTT.

This clonotype came up many times. The chain has TRBV30 and TRBJ2-5, with D tentatively TRBD2 (6 bases). V was cut by 1 base and J by 0 bases, with 6 bases left in between. CDR3 size: 13 residues. Looked up from germline, CDR1 is GTSNPN and CDR2 is SVGIG (reference sequence). CDR3 loop: CAWSGDYQETQYF. The CDR3 nucleotides are TGTGCCTGGAGTGGGGACTACCAAGAGACCCAGTACTTC.

V and J are TRBV5-4 and TRBJ2-3; 7 bases match TRBD2. V shed 4 bases and J 6 bases; nucleotides not matched to a gene: 17. From germline, CDR1 is SGHNT and CDR2 YYREEE (reference sequence). CDR3 length equals 17 residues. The CDR3 region is CASSQVAGRLLGDTQYF. For the CDR3, the DNA is TGTGCCAGCAGCCAAGTAGCGGGCCGGCTTTTGGGGGATACGCAGTATTTT.

The gene calls are TRBV3-1 and TRBJ2-1, with D tentatively TRBD2 (5 bases). This CDR3 contains 15 residues. Germline assignment: CDR1 LGHDT and CDR2 YNNKEL (reference sequence). V was pared by 0 bases and J by 6 bases, with 12 bases between. CDR3 region: CASSQDLTEGNEQFF. In DNA, the CDR3 is TGTGCCAGCAGCCAAGATCTTACAGAGGGCAATGAGCAGTTCTTC.

This clonotype was observed many times. The rearrangement links TRBV28 to TRBJ2-4; 10 nucleotides line up with TRBD1. Germline assignment: CDR1 MDHEN and CDR2 SYDVKM. The CDR3 is made up of 16 amino acids. Trimming at V came to 6 bases and at J to 3 bases, leaving 8 bases not matched to a gene. CDR3 DNA sequence: TGTGCCAGCAGCCTAGAGGGGACAGGGGACAAAAACATTCAGTACTTC. Translated: CASSLEGTGDKNIQYF.

There are many counts of this clonotype. This sequence joins TRBV10-3 and TRBJ1-5; D gene unclear. Germline lookup yields CDR1 ENHRY and CDR2 SYGVKD. This CDR3 region has 13 residues. Trimming removed 7 bases from V and 4 bases from J, with 11 bases in between. The CDR3 sequence is CAITPQANQPQHF. The CDR3, as DNA: TGTGCCATCACTCCCCAGGCAAATCAGCCCCAGCATTTT.

The table lists this clonotype with many counts. The gene calls are TRBV4-3 and TRBJ1-5; D is uncertain. Trimming removed 3 bases at V and 2 bases at J, with 8 bases between. The CDR3 has 14 amino acids. Germline lookup yields CDR1 LGHNA and CDR2 YSLEER. The CDR3 region is CASSQEGRNQPQHF. The CDR3 DNA reads as TGCGCCAGCAGCCAGGAGGGTCGCAATCAGCCCCAGCATTTT.

This clonotype was found many times. The chain combines TRBV6-6 with TRBJ2-7, with 13 bases fitting TRBD2. CDR1 is MNHNY, CDR2 SVGAGI, per germline (reference sequence). The CDR3 spans 16 residues. The ends lost 6 bases at V and 2 bases at J; junction bases unmatched: 7. Written as DNA, the CDR3 is TGTGCCAGCAGGGGGACTAGCGGGATAAGGGCCTACGAGCAGTACTTC. As protein: CASRGTSGIRAYEQYF.

This clonotype has ten or more counts. The V call is TRBV7-2, the J call TRBJ2-5; D uncertain. Trimming stripped 4 bases from V and 5 bases from J, with 11 bases between. The CDR3 has 13 amino acids. The germline gives CDR1 SGHTA, CDR2 FQGNSA. The CDR3 nucleotides are TGTGCCAGCAGCTCCCTTTTTGGGGAGACCCAGTACTTC. Amino acid sequence: CASSSLFGETQYF.

This clonotype was counted ten times or more. At one end, the junction sequence differs from germline, possibly due to a read error. The rearrangement joins TRBV20-1 to TRBJ2-7; 10 bases line up with TRBD1. The CDR3 covers 19 residues. Per the germline V gene, CDR1 is DFQATT and CDR2 is SNEGSKA (reference sequence). The CDR3 is CSATLPGQGMLGKQGKGWF. CDR3 coding DNA: TGCAGTGCTACCCTCCCGGGACAGGGGATGCTCGGGAAGCAGGGGAAGGGTTGGTTC.